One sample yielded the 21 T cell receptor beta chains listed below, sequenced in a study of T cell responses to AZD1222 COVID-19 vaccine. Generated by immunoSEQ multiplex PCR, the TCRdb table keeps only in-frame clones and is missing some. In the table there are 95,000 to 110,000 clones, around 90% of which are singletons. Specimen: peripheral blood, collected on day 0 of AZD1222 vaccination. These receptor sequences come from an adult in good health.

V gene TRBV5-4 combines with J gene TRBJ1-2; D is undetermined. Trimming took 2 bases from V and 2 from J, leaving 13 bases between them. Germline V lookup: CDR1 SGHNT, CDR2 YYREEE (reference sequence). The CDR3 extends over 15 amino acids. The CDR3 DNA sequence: TGTGCCAGCAGCTTTTACCAAGCCCGCAACTATGGCTACACCTTC. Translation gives CASSFYQARNYGYTF.

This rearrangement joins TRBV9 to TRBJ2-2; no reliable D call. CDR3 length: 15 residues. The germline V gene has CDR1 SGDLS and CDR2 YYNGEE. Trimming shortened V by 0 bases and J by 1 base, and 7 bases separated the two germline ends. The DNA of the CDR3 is TGTGCCAGCAGCGTAGTTTTCGTGAACACCGGGGAGCTGTTTTTT. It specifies CASSVVFVNTGELFF.

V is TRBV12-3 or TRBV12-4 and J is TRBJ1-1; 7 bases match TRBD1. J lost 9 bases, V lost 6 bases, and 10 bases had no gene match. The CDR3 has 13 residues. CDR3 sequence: CASSPRQGTQAFF. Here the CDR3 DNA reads TGTGCCAGCAGCCCCAGACAGGGCACGCAAGCTTTCTTT.

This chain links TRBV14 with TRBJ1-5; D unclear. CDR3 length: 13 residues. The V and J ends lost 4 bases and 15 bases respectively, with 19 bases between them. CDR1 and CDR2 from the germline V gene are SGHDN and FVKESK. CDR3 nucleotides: TGTGCCAGCAGCCTATTAGCCGGCCCCTCCTGGCATTTT. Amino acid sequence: CASSLLAGPSWHF. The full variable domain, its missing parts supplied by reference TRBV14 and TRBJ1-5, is EAGVTQFPSHSVIEKGQTVTLRCDPISGHDNLYWYRRVMGKEIKFLLHFVKESKQDESGMPNNRFLAERTGGTYSTLKVQPAELEDSGVYFCASSLLAGPSWHFGDGTRLSIL.

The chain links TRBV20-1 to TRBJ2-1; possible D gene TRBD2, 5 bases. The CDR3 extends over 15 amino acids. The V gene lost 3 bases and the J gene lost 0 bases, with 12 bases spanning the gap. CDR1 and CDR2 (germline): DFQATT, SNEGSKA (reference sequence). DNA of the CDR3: TGCAGTGCTAGTACGGGGTCCAGCTCCTACAATGAGCAGTTCTTC. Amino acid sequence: CSASTGSSSYNEQFF.

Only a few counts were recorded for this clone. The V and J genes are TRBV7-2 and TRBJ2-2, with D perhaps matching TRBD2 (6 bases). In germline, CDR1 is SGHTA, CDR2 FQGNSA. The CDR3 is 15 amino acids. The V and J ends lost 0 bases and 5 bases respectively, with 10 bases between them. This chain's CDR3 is CASSLASGRTGELFF. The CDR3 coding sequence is TGTGCCAGCAGCTTAGCTTCAGGGAGGACCGGGGAGCTGTTTTTT.

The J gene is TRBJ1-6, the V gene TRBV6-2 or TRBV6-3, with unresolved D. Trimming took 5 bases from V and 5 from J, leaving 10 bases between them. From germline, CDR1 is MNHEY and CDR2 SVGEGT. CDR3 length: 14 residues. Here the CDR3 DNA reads TGTGCCAGCAGTCCCGGAGGAGATAATTCACCCCTCCACTTT. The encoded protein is CASSPGGDNSPLHF.

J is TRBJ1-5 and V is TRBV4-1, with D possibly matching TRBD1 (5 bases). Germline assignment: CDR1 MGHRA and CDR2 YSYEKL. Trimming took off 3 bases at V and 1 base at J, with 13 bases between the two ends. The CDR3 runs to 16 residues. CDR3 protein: CASSQKGLHSNQPQHF. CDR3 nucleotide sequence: TGCGCCAGCAGCCAGAAGGGACTCCACAGCAATCAGCCCCAGCATTTT.

CDR3 bases: TGTGCCAGCAGCACCCAAGGGAGCACTGAAGCTTTCTTT. It encodes CASSTQGSTEAFF. The chain combines TRBV6-5 with TRBJ1-1; D not certain. Germline V gives CDR1 MNHEY, CDR2 SVGAGI. V lost 6 bases and J lost 4, with 12 bases in between. The CDR3 covers 13 residues.

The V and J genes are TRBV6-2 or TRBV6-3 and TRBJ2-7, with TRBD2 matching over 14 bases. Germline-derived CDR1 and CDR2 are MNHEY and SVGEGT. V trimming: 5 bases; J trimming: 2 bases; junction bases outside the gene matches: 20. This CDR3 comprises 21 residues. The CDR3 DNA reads TGTGCCAGCAGTCTTATCGACCCCCGTGGGACTAGCGGGGGCCGCGCCTACGAGCAGTACTTC. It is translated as CASSLIDPRGTSGGRAYEQYF.

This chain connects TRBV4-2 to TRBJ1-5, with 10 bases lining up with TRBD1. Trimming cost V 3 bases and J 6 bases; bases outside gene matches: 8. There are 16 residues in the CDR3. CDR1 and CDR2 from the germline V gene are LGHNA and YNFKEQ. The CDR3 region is CASSQQRQGAAQPQHF. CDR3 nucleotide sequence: TGTGCCAGCAGCCAGCAACGACAGGGGGCCGCTCAGCCCCAGCATTTT.

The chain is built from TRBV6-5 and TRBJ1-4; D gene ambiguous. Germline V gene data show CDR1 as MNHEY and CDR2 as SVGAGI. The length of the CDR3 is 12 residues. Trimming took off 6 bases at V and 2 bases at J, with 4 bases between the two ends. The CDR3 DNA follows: TGTGCCAGCAGGGAGACTAATGAAAAACTGTTTTTT. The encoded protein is CASRETNEKLFF.

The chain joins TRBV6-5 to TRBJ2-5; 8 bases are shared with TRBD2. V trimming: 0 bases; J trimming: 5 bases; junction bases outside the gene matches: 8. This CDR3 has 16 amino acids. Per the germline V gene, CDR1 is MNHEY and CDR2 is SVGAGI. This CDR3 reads CASSYSGRARGETQYF. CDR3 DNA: TGTGCCAGCAGTTACTCCGGGAGGGCCCGTGGGGAGACCCAGTACTTC.

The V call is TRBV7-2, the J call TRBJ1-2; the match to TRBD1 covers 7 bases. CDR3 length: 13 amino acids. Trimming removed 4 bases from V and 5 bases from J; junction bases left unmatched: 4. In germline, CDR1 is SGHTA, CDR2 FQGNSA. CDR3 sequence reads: CASSSTGNYGYTF. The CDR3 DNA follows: TGTGCCAGCAGCTCGACAGGGAATTATGGCTACACCTTC. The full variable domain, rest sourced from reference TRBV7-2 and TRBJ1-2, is GAGVSQSPSNKVTEKGKDVELRCDPISGHTALYWYRQSLGQGLEFLIYFQGNSAPDKSGLPSDRFSAERTGGSVSTLTIQRTQQEDSAVYLCASSSTGNYGYTFGSGTRLTVV.

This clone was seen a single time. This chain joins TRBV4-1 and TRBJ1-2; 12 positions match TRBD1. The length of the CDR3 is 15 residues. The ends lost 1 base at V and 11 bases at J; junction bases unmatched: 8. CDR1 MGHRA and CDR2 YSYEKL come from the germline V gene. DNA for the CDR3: TGCGCCAGCAGCCAAGGGGGGACAGGGGGCTTTAGGTACACCTTC. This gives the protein CASSQGGTGGFRYTF.

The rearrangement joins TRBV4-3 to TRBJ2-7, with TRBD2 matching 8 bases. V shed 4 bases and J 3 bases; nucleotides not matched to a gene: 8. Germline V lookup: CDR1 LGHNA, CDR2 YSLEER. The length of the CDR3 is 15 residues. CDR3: CASSRDLTSGYEQYF. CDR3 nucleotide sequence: TGCGCCAGCAGCCGAGATCTTACTAGCGGCTACGAGCAGTACTTC.

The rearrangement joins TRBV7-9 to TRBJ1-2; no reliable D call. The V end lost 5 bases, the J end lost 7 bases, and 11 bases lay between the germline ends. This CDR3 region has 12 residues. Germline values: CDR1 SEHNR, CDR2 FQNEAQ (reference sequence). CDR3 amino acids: CASSRPMGGYTF. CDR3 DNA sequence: TGTGCCAGCAGCCGTCCCATGGGTGGCTACACCTTC.

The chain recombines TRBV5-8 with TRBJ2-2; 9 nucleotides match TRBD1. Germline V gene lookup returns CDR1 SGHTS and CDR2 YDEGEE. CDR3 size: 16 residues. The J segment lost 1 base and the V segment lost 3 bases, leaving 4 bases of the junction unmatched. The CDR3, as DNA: TGTGCCAGCAGCTCTACAGGGGGCTGGAACACCGGGGAGCTGTTTTTT. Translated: CASSSTGGWNTGELFF.

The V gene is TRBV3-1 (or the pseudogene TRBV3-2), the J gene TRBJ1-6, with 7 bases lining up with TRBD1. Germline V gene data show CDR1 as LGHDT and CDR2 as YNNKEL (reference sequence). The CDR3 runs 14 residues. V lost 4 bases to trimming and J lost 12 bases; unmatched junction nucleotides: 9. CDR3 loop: CASSPRDSFLPLHF. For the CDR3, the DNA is TGTGCCAGCAGCCCCCGGGACAGCTTTTTACCCCTCCACTTT.

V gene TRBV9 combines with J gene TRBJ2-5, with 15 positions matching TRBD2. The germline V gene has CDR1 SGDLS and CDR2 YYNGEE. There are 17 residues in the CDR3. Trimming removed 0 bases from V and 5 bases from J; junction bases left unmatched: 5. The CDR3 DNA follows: TGTGCCAGCAGCGTAGGAGGACTAGCGGGGGGGCGTGAGACCCAGTACTTC. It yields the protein CASSVGGLAGGRETQYF.

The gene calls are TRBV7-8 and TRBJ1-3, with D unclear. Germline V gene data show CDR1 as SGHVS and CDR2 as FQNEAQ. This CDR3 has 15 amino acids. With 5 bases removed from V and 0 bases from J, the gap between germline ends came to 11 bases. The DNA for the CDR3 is TGTGCCAGCAGCATTGGACCGCACTCTGGAAACACCATATATTTT. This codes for CASSIGPHSGNTIYF.